This TCR beta chain came from a study of T cell responses to AZD1222 COVID-19 vaccine. Study conclusions and caveats: Clonal diversity was possibly underestimated; the donors were predominantly white British and more often female.

As to this clone: Its antigen is still unknown.

Clones were sequenced by immunoSEQ multiplex PCR, and TCRdb holds only the in-frame ones, with some missing. The data show 140,000 or so clones, around 90% seen once. This CDR3 comprises 16 residues. Germline CDR1 reads MNHEY; CDR2 reads SVGAGI. With 4 bases clipped from V and 2 bases from J, the junction kept 8 bases outside the gene matches. This clonotype was sampled from an adult in good health. The sequences come from peripheral blood, collected on day 0 of AZD1222 vaccination. The chain recombines TRBV6-5 with TRBJ2-3; TRBD2 matches at 8 bases. For the CDR3, the DNA is TGTGCCAGCAGTTCCACGGGAGGGCCTTTCACAGATACGCAGTATTTT. This codes for CASSSTGGPFTDTQYF.